This T cell receptor (beta chain) was recovered during a study of Graves' ophthalmopathy and Graves' hyperthyroidism (dated by TCRdb to 2016 to 2019). Describing the broader study: Peripheral blood was collected before any treatment was given, at the time of initial diagnosis. In total, 135 blood samples were TCR-sequenced: around 42 ophthalmopathy, 75 hyperthyroidism and approximately 17 hyperthyroidism-to-ophthalmopathy patients. The independent validation cohort included under 20 hyperthyroidism patients plus 17 patients who later progressed from hyperthyroidism to ophthalmopathy. Following sampling, methimazole starting at 30 mg daily was administered to hyperthyroidism patients, and high-dose intravenous methylprednisolone was administered to ophthalmopathy patients. TCR beta repertoire signatures were used to distinguish Graves' ophthalmopathy from Graves' hyperthyroidism and to predict progression to ophthalmopathy. To explore V-J signatures distinguishing ophthalmopathy from hyperthyroidism, a discovery set of under 110 patients (roughly 45 ophthalmopathy, roughly 55 stable hyperthyroidism) was enrolled. In five to seven hyperthyroidism patients, the T-cell repertoire of thyroid tissue was compared with the T-cell repertoire of blood. The 95 to 100 discovery patients were divided at random into training and test sets in a 7:3 ratio.

Stable hyperthyroidism was defined as no progression to ophthalmopathy within 18 months of follow-up. Patients with hyperthyroidism were aged 18 to 65 years, had been newly diagnosed, and had a disease duration of less than 2 months. Patients were excluded if they had other autoimmune diseases, uncontrolled infections, pregnancy or lactation. Clinical symptoms, serum thyroxine, TRAb, thyroid ultrasound and orbital computed tomography were used for diagnosis. Ficoll-Paque density gradient centrifugation was used to isolate PBMCs from about 10 ml of fresh peripheral blood. Total RNA was extracted using Trizol reagent, and RNA quality was checked on an Agilent 2100 Bioanalyzer. Points the paper makes about the study in general: In validation, the model predicted ophthalmopathy progression with 70.59% sensitivity and roughly 72% specificity; eleven to twelve predicted patients were CT-confirmed with GO in a median of around 6.5 months. No statistical method was used to predetermine the sample size, and group allocation was not hidden from the investigators. In cross-validation, the 13-signature model distinguished ophthalmopathy from stable hyperthyroidism with 85% to 90% sensitivity and about 81% specificity, and in the test set the corresponding values were roughly 80% and 75%. Among expanded thyroid clonotypes with frequency above 0.001, most also showed up in blood, which suggests that blood repertoires may reflect the thyroid immune response.

For repertoire sequencing, the TCR beta CDR3 regions were amplified from RNA transcripts. The first round was an RT-PCR using HTBI primers with the Qiagen OneStep RT-PCR kit, and this first round was followed by a second-round multiplex PCR, then size selection and purification. Libraries were sequenced on an Illumina HiSeq2000 using paired-end 100 bp reads. As for the authors' bioinformatics: Reads were processed with SOAPnuke, discarding reads with adapters, uncalled bases, mean Phred below 15, or no exact constant-primer or identifier match. High-quality paired reads were merged with COPE v1.2.5. Each unique nucleotide sequence was treated as a clonotype, and MiTCR v1.1 was used to align the clonotypes to the IMGT TRB V, D and J references. Only V-J combinations with frequency above 0.0001 were analysed, covering over 99% of repertoires. For each V-J combination, a TCR clonal expansion and chaos score was defined as the ratio of F50 clonal expansion to chaos observed in the TCRdist matrix. Features were reduced by Welch's t-statistics and random forest to over 10 V-J combinations, which fed a naive Bayes classifier. The similarity between thyroid and blood repertoires was quantified using the Morisita-Horn index. The raw public data were reprocessed by TCRdb itself: fastp quality trimming at Q25, MiXCR clonotype calling, in-frame beta chains only. When rows share a CDR3 protein, they turn into one entry using the most common DNA and genes. The V and J calls come from TCRdb's annotation, not from the publication. The sample profile shows hundreds of thousands of distinct CDR3 sequences; approximately 22% of them were found once. 7.1% of the sample is held by the ten biggest clonotypes.

This clonotype was picked up a small number of times. The specificity of this receptor is unknown. Base qualities are not at hand, and no much larger clone is one base apart. The CDR3 runs 13 amino acids, cysteine and phenylalanine included. The entry retains the CDR3 DNA only, 39 bases that are in frame from base 1. V sheds 1 base and J sheds 1 base, leaving 5 bases between their ends. The germline V gene encodes CDR1 DFQATT and CDR2 SNEGSKA (reference sequence). The sequencing input was peripheral blood. The rearranged chain carries TRBV20-1 and TRBJ1-5, with the D gene not clear enough to name. This receptor was obtained from a woman between 18 and 29 years old with stable Graves' hyperthyroidism. Some clones in this sample may be carry-over from other donors' samples. Donor details come from another sample of the same person, matched by shared clones. The DNA reads TGCAGTGCTAGAGGGGAAAGCAATCAGCCCCAGCATTTT. This sequence encodes CSARGESNQPQHF.